Listed here are 31 T cell receptor beta chains from one sample, sequenced in a study of long-term antiretroviral therapy in people with HIV. It was version v3.0 of the immunoSEQ assay that was run at survey level. Repertoires were generated with immunoSEQ multiplex PCR, while TCRdb's copy carries only in-frame clones and drops some. The sample holds fewer than 45,000 clones, 80% to 90% seen once. The sequences come from unsorted PBMCs, collected 0.3 years after starting antiretroviral therapy. These receptors all come from a man aged 18 to 35 with HIV.

This clone came up once. The rearrangement uses TRBV7-2 and TRBJ1-4; D is perhaps TRBD1 (6 bases). From germline, CDR1 is SGHTA and CDR2 FQGNSA. V lost 2 bases and J lost 3, with 13 bases in between. CDR3 size: 16 residues. The CDR3 spells CASSLRSGTPNEKLFF. CDR3 coding DNA: TGTGCCAGCAGCTTAAGATCCGGGACACCTAATGAAAAACTGTTTTTT.

The gene calls are TRBV2 and TRBJ2-1; 10 nucleotides agree with TRBD1. The CDR3 is 17 residues long. The V segment lost 6 bases and the J segment 8 bases; nucleotides outside the gene matches: 16. The V gene's germline CDR1 is SNHLY and CDR2 FYNNEI. In nucleotides, the CDR3 is TGTGCCAGCAGAGCCCACCCGGACAGGGGGGTTCCGTATGAGCAGTTCTTC. It encodes CASRAHPDRGVPYEQFF.

This clone appeared a single time. V gene TRBV11-2 combines with J gene TRBJ2-2; 7 nucleotides match TRBD1. This CDR3 is built from 14 residues. Germline values: CDR1 SGHAT, CDR2 FQNNGV. The V and J ends lost 8 bases and 7 bases, in that order; junction bases with no gene match: 10. The chain's CDR3 is CASETGTALGELFF. CDR3 nucleotide sequence: TGTGCCAGCGAGACAGGGACGGCCCTCGGGGAGCTGTTTTTT.

The CDR3: CASSKEKDQPQHF. CDR3 sequence (DNA): TGTGCCAGTAGTAAGGAGAAGGATCAGCCCCAGCATTTT. J is TRBJ1-5 and V is TRBV19, with D hard to call. This CDR3 spans 13 amino acids. Trimming removed 4 bases from V and 5 bases from J, with 9 bases in between. The germline V gene encodes CDR1 LNHDA and CDR2 SQIVND (reference sequence).

This clone showed up just once. The rearrangement joins TRBV29-1 to TRBJ2-3; D gene unclear. From germline, CDR1 is SQVTM and CDR2 ANQGSEA. Trimming removed 6 bases from V and 9 bases from J, with 10 bases in between. CDR3 length equals 10 residues. The CDR3 DNA follows: TGCAGCGTGTGGTTGGAGACGCAGTATTTT. Protein product: CSVWLETQYF.

This clone has just a few counts. V gene TRBV4-1 combines with J gene TRBJ2-4; tentatively, D is TRBD1 or TRBD2 (5 bases each). Trimming shortened V by 1 base and J by 6 bases, and 10 bases separated the two germline ends. Germline lookup yields CDR1 MGHRA and CDR2 YSYEKL. The CDR3 spans 14 residues. CDR3: CASSQVGGGNIQYF. CDR3 bases: TGCGCCAGCAGCCAAGTGGGTGGGGGAAACATTCAGTACTTC.

The V and J genes are TRBV19 and TRBJ1-6; possibly TRBD1 for D (5 bases). The CDR3 runs to 14 residues. Germline V CDR1 and CDR2: LNHDA, SQIVND (reference sequence). CDR3 coding DNA: TGTGCTTGCCGACAGTTGCTCTATAATTCACCCCTCCACTTT. Its translation is CACRQLLYNSPLHF.

The gene calls are TRBV10-3 and TRBJ1-1; D possibly corresponds to TRBD1 (6 bases). CDR1 and CDR2 from the germline V gene are ENHRY and SYGVKD. V lost 3 bases to trimming and J lost 1 base, with 18 bases between them. This CDR3 region has 17 residues. This CDR3 is CAISDPLKGGRNTEAFF. The CDR3 coding sequence is TGTGCCATCAGTGATCCCCTCAAGGGGGGCAGGAACACTGAAGCTTTCTTT.

The chain employs TRBV4-3 and TRBJ1-1; no clear D. Germline V lookup: CDR1 LGHNA, CDR2 YSLEER. This CDR3 has 15 residues. Trimming took off 1 base at V and 6 bases at J, with 15 bases between the two ends. CDR3 nucleotide sequence: TGCGCCAGCAGCCAAGGGATCTACGGTCGGCCTGAAGCTTTCTTT. Its translation: CASSQGIYGRPEAFF.

J is TRBJ2-1 and V is TRBV28, with 11 bases matching TRBD2. V lost 6 bases to trimming and J lost 2 bases; unmatched junction nucleotides: 3. The CDR3 has 15 amino acids. Per germline, CDR1 MDHEN and CDR2 SYDVKM. CDR3 protein: CASSLAGGPYNEQFF. The CDR3 DNA reads TGTGCCAGCAGCTTAGCGGGAGGGCCCTACAATGAGCAGTTCTTC.

V is TRBV11-2 and J is TRBJ2-7; TRBD1 matches 10 bases. The ends lost 5 bases at V and 6 bases at J; junction bases unmatched: 4. CDR1 and CDR2 (germline): SGHAT, FQNNGV. The CDR3 is 13 amino acids. CDR3 sequence (DNA): TGTGCCAGCAGCCCCGGGACAGGGGCCGAGCAGTACTTC. Its translation: CASSPGTGAEQYF.

The V call is TRBV15, the J call TRBJ2-7; no reliable D call. CDR3 length equals 12 residues. Germline V gene sequence: CDR1 LNHNV, CDR2 YYDKDF (reference sequence). The V and J ends lost 0 bases and 5 bases respectively, with 5 bases between them. The CDR3 here is CATSREGNEQYF. CDR3 coding DNA: TGTGCCACCAGCAGAGAGGGGAACGAGCAGTACTTC.

The chain uses TRBV5-5 and TRBJ2-5; D not resolved. CDR1 is SGHKS and CDR2 is YYEKEE in the germline V gene (reference sequence). The ends were cut back, 2 bases at V and 5 bases at J, with 16 bases in the middle. This CDR3 region has 15 residues. Here the CDR3 reads CASSFTVLISETQYF. The CDR3 nucleotides are TGTGCCAGCAGCTTCACGGTTTTGATTTCGGAGACCCAGTACTTC.

The CDR3 sequence: CASSVTSLQETQYF. The CDR3 region has the DNA TGCGCCAGCAGTGTGACTAGCCTTCAAGAGACCCAGTACTTC. The rearrangement joins TRBV10-2 to TRBJ2-5; TRBD2 matches 7 bases. Looked up from germline, CDR1 is WSHSY and CDR2 is SAAADI. J gave up 2 bases and V 4 bases, and 4 bases lay outside the gene matches. CDR3 length equals 14 residues.

This rearrangement joins TRBV7-8 to TRBJ1-2; perhaps TRBD1 as D (6 bases). Per germline, CDR1 SGHVS and CDR2 FQNEAQ. V was cut by 1 base and J by 1 base, with 13 bases left in between. CDR3 size: 16 residues. Here the CDR3 reads CASSLGNRENNYGYTF. As DNA, the CDR3 is TGTGCCAGCAGCTTAGGGAACAGGGAAAATAACTATGGCTACACCTTC.

This sequence joins TRBV6-5 and TRBJ2-6, with no clear D. This CDR3 spans 14 amino acids. From germline, CDR1 is MNHEY and CDR2 SVGAGI. V was shortened by 6 bases and J by 0 bases, with 6 bases between the two germline ends. Here the CDR3 reads CASSQSSGANVLTF. The CDR3 DNA follows: TGTGCCAGCAGCCAGAGCTCTGGGGCCAACGTCCTGACTTTC.

This chain joins TRBV5-6 and TRBJ2-5; D gene ambiguous. The germline V gene has CDR1 SGHDT and CDR2 YYEEEE. With 4 bases removed from V and 5 bases from J, the gap between germline ends came to 9 bases. CDR3 length: 12 residues. In DNA form, the CDR3 reads TGTGCCAGCAGCCCGGTGGGGGAGACCCAGTACTTC. This encodes CASSPVGETQYF.

The rearrangement links TRBV7-9 to TRBJ2-1, with 9 bases matching TRBD2. The CDR3 totals 17 residues. V dropped 5 bases and J dropped 10; count of bases not matched to a gene: 18. Germline CDR1 is SEHNR and CDR2 is FQNEAQ (reference sequence). Here the CDR3 DNA reads TGTGCCAGCAGCCCCCCTTGGGCGGGGGGGCAAGTTTCGGAGCAGTTCTTC. As protein: CASSPPWAGGQVSEQFF.

This clone appeared a few times. V and J are TRBV5-1 and TRBJ1-1; a possible D gene is TRBD1 (5 bases). CDR3 length equals 13 residues. The V gene lost 1 base and the J gene lost 3 bases, with 7 bases spanning the gap. Looked up from germline, CDR1 is SGHRS and CDR2 is YFSETQ. The CDR3: CASSLQGYTEAFF. CDR3 DNA: TGCGCCAGCAGCTTGCAGGGATACACTGAAGCTTTCTTT.

This clone is a singleton in its sample. V usage is TRBV11-2 and J usage is TRBJ1-2; tentative D call: TRBD1 (6 bases). The CDR3 covers 17 residues. Trimming left V 5 bases short and J 1 base short, with 20 bases between. Germline assignment: CDR1 SGHAT and CDR2 FQNNGV. The CDR3: CASSPNSWGQRNYGYTF. In nucleotides, the CDR3 is TGTGCCAGCAGCCCAAATTCGTGGGGGCAGCGTAACTATGGCTACACCTTC. The variable domain in full, completed from reference TRBV11-2 and TRBJ1-2, reads EAGVAQSPRYKIIEKRQSVAFWCNPISGHATLYWYQQILGQGPKLLIQFQNNGVVDDSQLPKDRFSAERLKGVDSTLKIQPAKLEDSAVYLCASSPNSWGQRNYGYTFGSGTRLTVV.

This clone appeared a single time. The chain couples TRBV2 to TRBJ1-5; a possible D gene is TRBD1 (5 bases). The V gene's germline CDR1 is SNHLY and CDR2 FYNNEI. The germline V and J ends were trimmed by 5 bases and 1 base, with 6 bases remaining between them. The CDR3 totals 13 residues. CDR3 sequence: CASSRDSNQPQHF. The CDR3 nucleotides are TGTGCCAGCAGTCGGGACAGCAATCAGCCCCAGCATTTT.

The chain is built from TRBV23-1 and TRBJ2-2, with D maybe TRBD1 (6 bases). TRBV23-1 qualifies as an ORF whose function is uncertain. This CDR3 spans 13 amino acids. Trimming cost V 6 bases and J 5 bases, with 10 bases left between them. The DNA of the CDR3 is TGCGCCAGCAGCTCAACAGGGACCGGGGAGCTGTTTTTT. Translating gives CASSSTGTGELFF.

This clone appeared a single time. V is TRBV9 and J is TRBJ1-2, with TRBD1 identical over 7 bases. In germline, CDR1 is SGDLS, CDR2 YYNGEE. The J segment lost 7 bases and the V segment lost 3 bases, leaving 12 bases of the junction unmatched. This CDR3 is 15 amino acids long. CDR3 coding DNA: TGTGCCAGCAGCGACCGGAGGGACAGCCTGAGTGGCTACACCTTC. Protein sequence: CASSDRRDSLSGYTF. The complete variable domain, with remaining parts taken from reference TRBV9 and TRBJ1-2, reads DSGVTQTPKHLITATGQRVTLRCSPRSGDLSVYWYQQSLDQGLQFLIQYYNGEERAKGNILERFSAQQFPDLHSELNLSSLELGDSALYFCASSDRRDSLSGYTFGSGTRLTVV.

This clone was detected only once. This sequence joins TRBV9 and TRBJ1-1, with D perhaps matching TRBD1 (5 bases). V was cut by 2 bases and J by 2 bases, with 7 bases left in between. The CDR3 contains 13 residues. Germline CDR1 is SGDLS and CDR2 is YYNGEE. CDR3 region: CASSVQGNTEAFF. The CDR3 nucleotides are TGTGCCAGCAGCGTGCAGGGAAACACTGAAGCTTTCTTT.

This CDR3 is CASSQSLNTEAFF. The DNA for the CDR3 is TGTGCCAGCAGCCAGTCCTTGAACACTGAAGCTTTCTTT. J is TRBJ1-1 and V is TRBV6-4; D gene ambiguous. V was trimmed by 6 bases and J by 0 bases, leaving 8 bases between them. Germline V CDR1 and CDR2: MRHNA, SNTAGT. The CDR3 length is 13 residues.

The rearrangement joins TRBV2 to TRBJ2-1; 15 nucleotides line up with TRBD2. The CDR3 consists of 18 residues. V shed 6 bases and J 4 bases; nucleotides not matched to a gene: 10. Germline lookup yields CDR1 SNHLY and CDR2 FYNNEI. CDR3 bases: TGTGCCAGCAGACCCTGGACTAGCGGGGGGGTGAAATACAATGAGCAGTTCTTC. This codes for CASRPWTSGGVKYNEQFF.

The chain carries TRBV5-1 and TRBJ2-7; D may be TRBD1 (6 bases). This CDR3 has 15 residues. The V end lost 2 bases, the J end lost 2 bases, and 14 bases lay between the germline ends. Germline V gene lookup returns CDR1 SGHRS and CDR2 YFSETQ. DNA of the CDR3: TGCGCCAGCAGCTTTTCTCAGGGGTCAACCTACGAGCAGTACTTC. Its protein product is CASSFSQGSTYEQYF.

V is TRBV5-1 and J is TRBJ2-7; 7 bases align to TRBD2. J was trimmed by 5 bases and V by 0 bases; bases with no gene match: 8. The germline CDR1 and CDR2 sequences are SGHRS and YFSETQ. This CDR3 contains 15 residues. The CDR3 is CASSLGDYPPNEQYF. The DNA for the CDR3 is TGCGCCAGCAGCTTGGGGGACTACCCCCCCAACGAGCAGTACTTC.

The chain combines TRBV9 with TRBJ2-1; 7 nucleotides agree with TRBD2. CDR1 SGDLS and CDR2 YYNGEE come from the germline V gene. V lost 4 bases and J lost 5; bases outside the gene matches: 9. The CDR3 loop spans 15 amino acids. The chain's CDR3 is CASSPRGREHNEQFF. The CDR3 DNA follows: TGTGCCAGCAGCCCCCGAGGGCGGGAGCACAATGAGCAGTTCTTC.

The chain carries TRBV28 and TRBJ1-1; a possible D gene is TRBD1 (5 bases). The CDR3 extends over 12 amino acids. With 8 bases removed from V and 7 bases from J, the gap between germline ends came to 14 bases. Germline CDR1 is MDHEN and CDR2 is SYDVKM. Written as DNA, the CDR3 is TGTGCCAGCCTCCAGGGCTATAATGAAGCTTTCTTT. This translates into CASLQGYNEAFF.

As DNA, the CDR3 is TGCGCCAGCAGCCAAGATTGGGGCCGGGAGACCCAGTACTTC. It encodes CASSQDWGRETQYF. The chain recombines TRBV4-3 with TRBJ2-5; maybe TRBD1 (5 bases). Deletions cut 0 bases from V and 5 bases from J, with 10 bases between. In germline, CDR1 is LGHNA, CDR2 YSLEER. This CDR3 region has 14 residues.